The present entry profiles one T cell receptor (beta chain) with its context. The antigen this receptor binds is unknown. Base qualities were left out, and no much larger clone turns up one base away. To be included, a participant needed at least one PBMC sample from before ART initiation plus at least two post-ART samples. All participants with HIV were treated in the United States of America. Before DNA extraction, cryopreserved samples containing roughly 0.9-10 million PBMC were thawed and washed. At the time of the earliest PBMC sample for each participant with HIV, ages ranged from roughly 20 to 60 years. PBMC samples were contributed by each participant from 1-4 timepoints before ART initiation and 2-8 timepoints after ART initiation, with a median of 7 samples. Serial HIV viral load, CD4+ T-cell count, ART history and demographic data were obtained for every participant. A Qiagen kit on a QIAcube was used to extract genomic DNA from unsorted PBMC, with samples processed in batches of 12.

The immunoSEQ hsTCRB v3.0 assay was used at survey level resolution for TRB variable region sequencing. The targeted TRB sequencing depth was 40,000-50,000 T-cell genomes per sample. TRB libraries were pooled and sequenced on an Illumina MiSeq using a v3 150-cycle kit. As for how the authors treated the data: Repertoire analysis was run in R within a reproducible Nextflow workflow that covered QC, data transformation and analysis. LymphoSeq2, an R package for AIRR-Seq data exploration, was used to implement custom analyses. A few samples that produced fewer than 5000 total TRB sequences were removed, so under 200 HIV repertoires were analyzed. Of the approximately 190 retained HIV repertoires, some 60 were collected before and approximately 130 after ART initiation. Each repertoire was downsampled to 5000 TRB nucleotide sequences, and summary statistics were averaged across 100 downsampling iterations. The analysis kept only TRB sequences whose CDR3 regions were at least seven amino acids long. Two measures captured diversity: a Shannon entropy-derived clonality score and the Gini coefficient. In the repertoire networks, any two of the top 5000 CDR3 amino acid sequences were linked whenever the two sequences differed by an edit distance of one. Antigen specificity groups and MHC restriction were predicted for TRB CDR3 amino acid sequences with GLIPH2. To flag known associations with CMV, EBV, HIV or tissue antigens, CDR3 amino acid sequences were compared against VDJdb and McPAS-TCR. Pre-ART, post-ART and control groups were compared with Wilcoxon signed-rank tests and Holm-Bonferroni correction. TCRdb obtained this table from immuneACCESS and retained in-frame rearrangements with V and J assigned. These tables miss some clones; where compared with another copy, unresolved V genes account for less than half of the shortfall, and the remainder is unexplained. V and J calls and clone size are copied from that table; D and trimming were computed from the DNA. This sample holds tens of thousands of clones; about 85% were observed only once. Roughly 9% of the sample belongs to the ten largest clones.

V drops 5 bases and J drops 10 bases, leaving 16 bases in between. CDR1 is given as MNHEY and CDR2 as SMNVEV, both from the germline V gene (reference sequence). Spanning cysteine to phenylalanine, the CDR3 consists of 13 amino acids. Only the CDR3 DNA stays, 39 bases, in frame from base 1. The data were obtained in a study of long-term antiretroviral therapy in people with HIV (dated by TCRdb to about 2022). At the level of the whole study: The earliest samples were collected approximately a decade before the 2015 WHO recommendation for immediate ART, a period when ART was typically delayed until CD4 counts fell. Whether ART initiation and durable HIV suppression were associated with changes in peripheral blood TRB repertoire composition and diversity was tested in a retrospective serial study. A total of 150 to 200 cryopreserved PBMC samples came from a few dozen adults with confirmed HIV infection and were collected serially over a mean of approximately 6 years (range 1-12). Among the 30 or so participants with HIV, ten to twelve were female. No cross-contamination during QIAcube processing was seen in test extractions of a monoclonal T-cell line run alongside a few dozen polyclonal samples. General study outcomes and caveats: Inferences about post-ART repertoire changes are limited because no data were available on ART adherence, viral resistance or therapy changes. The repertoire was dominated across all time points by expanded TRB clones identified before ART initiation, although this dominance was seen to fluctuate and to decrease in many PLHIV after ART. The samples span the years 2004 to 2017, and the ART regimens used at that time may not be as effective as current regimens. Starting ART was linked to a significant rise in TRB diversity, yet even after long-term ART the diversity remained significantly lower than in transplant donor controls. Since PBMC availability was limited, sequencing covered only the TCR beta chain, with no alpha chain pairing. Because cell numbers in pre-ART samples were limited, unsorted PBMC were profiled instead of sorted CD4+ and CD8+ T cells. Narrower CDR3 length ranges were observed in HIV repertoires than in controls, and an antigen-experienced repertoire with only a slight naive shift after ART was suggested by the network structure.

The chain is assembled from TRBV27 and TRBJ2-3; the D gene is unclear. The TCR originated in a man between 35 and 55 years old with HIV. Sequencing used unsorted PBMCs, obtained 4.8 years after starting antiretroviral therapy. Here the CDR3 is given as CASSARTALAQYF. Here is the DNA: TGTGCCAGCAGTGCCCGGACCGCCCTAGCGCAGTATTTT.